One sample yielded the 20 T cell receptor beta chains listed below, sequenced in a study of shared clonotypes between healthy human individuals. Only in-frame clones appear in the TCRdb table, and some are missing; sequencing was by immunoSEQ multiplex PCR. Of 2,500,000 or so clones in the sample, 90% to 95% are singletons; the top ten hold 0.36%. Sequencing was performed on naive CD4+ T cells from PBMCs. Subset reported: CD45RA+ positively selected. The receptors shown here come from a man between 18 and 35 years old in good health. Some clones in this sample may be carry-over from other donors' samples.

The chain recombines TRBV28 with TRBJ2-7, with TRBD1 identical over 9 bases. Germline-derived CDR1 and CDR2 are MDHEN and SYDVKM. V gave up 6 bases and J gave up 5 bases; unmatched junction bases: 8. This CDR3 region has 14 residues. Written as DNA, the CDR3 is TGTGCCAGCAGGTATACAGGGGGCAACGACGAGCAGTACTTC. This translates into CASRYTGGNDEQYF.

The chain uses TRBV4-1 and TRBJ2-7; a possible D gene is TRBD1 (6 bases). Trimming removed 0 bases from V and 2 bases from J, with 14 bases in between. CDR1 MGHRA and CDR2 YSYEKL come from the germline V gene. The CDR3 is 16 residues long. The CDR3 sequence is CASSQEGYKGAYEQYF. As DNA, the CDR3 is TGCGCCAGCAGCCAAGAAGGCTATAAGGGGGCCTACGAGCAGTACTTC.

In DNA, the CDR3 is TGTGCCAGCAGCGTAGGGGGCGCATGGAACACTGAAGCTTTCTTT. Translated: CASSVGGAWNTEAFF. The rearrangement uses TRBV6-1 and TRBJ1-1, with TRBD1 matching over 7 bases. V shed 6 bases, J shed 1 base, and the junction held 8 bases outside the gene matches. Germline V CDR1 and CDR2: MNHNS, SASEGT. This CDR3 contains 15 residues.

The CDR3 DNA reads as TGTGCCAGCAGCCAACTGCAGGAGAAGGATACGCAGTATTTT. Residues: CASSQLQEKDTQYF. The chain links TRBV14 to TRBJ2-3; D gene uncertain. The length of the CDR3 is 14 residues. CDR1 is SGHDN and CDR2 is FVKESK in the germline V gene. V was clipped by 2 bases and J by 6 bases, with 12 bases between them. Complete variable domain (other parts from reference TRBV14 and TRBJ2-3): EAGVTQFPSHSVIEKGQTVTLRCDPISGHDNLYWYRRVMGKEIKFLLHFVKESKQDESGMPNNRFLAERTGGTYSTLKVQPAELEDSGVYFCASSQLQEKDTQYFGPGTRLTVL.

The chain uses TRBV5-6 and TRBJ1-4, with TRBD1 identical over 7 bases. The ends lost 3 bases at V and 3 bases at J; junction bases unmatched: 8. The CDR3 length is 16 residues. Germline V gene lookup returns CDR1 SGHDT and CDR2 YYEEEE. The CDR3: CASSWGQRTANEKLFF. CDR3 bases: TGTGCCAGCAGCTGGGGACAGCGAACGGCTAATGAAAAACTGTTTTTT.

To note about this clone: Other DNA sequences in this sample translate to the same CDR3. The chain uses TRBV19 and TRBJ2-7; no clear D gene. This CDR3 spans 12 amino acids. From germline, CDR1 is LNHDA and CDR2 SQIVND (reference sequence). V lost 4 bases and J 3 bases, leaving 7 bases between the germline ends. The CDR3 DNA is TGTGCCAGTAGTAGGGGATTCTACGAGCAGTACTTC. This codes for CASSRGFYEQYF.

The V call is TRBV28, the J call TRBJ2-7, with 9 bases that match TRBD1. The CDR3 is 15 residues long. Germline V CDR1 and CDR2: MDHEN, SYDVKM. The V segment lost 7 bases and the J segment 6 bases; nucleotides outside the gene matches: 13. For the CDR3, the DNA is TGTGCCAGCATGAGGGCACGGGACAGGGCGGGCGAGCAGTACTTC. The encoded protein is CASMRARDRAGEQYF.

The chain has TRBV29-1 and TRBJ2-3; 9 positions match TRBD2. The CDR3 totals 18 residues. The germline V gene encodes CDR1 SQVTM and CDR2 ANQGSEA. Unmatched junction bases numbered 15, after V lost 4 bases and J lost 1 base. As DNA, the CDR3 is TGCAGCGTTGGGCCCGTCTACGCAGCGGGAGGCGGCACAGATACGCAGTATTTT. Its translation is CSVGPVYAAGGGTDTQYF.

J is TRBJ1-1 and V is TRBV5-1, with D hard to call. V lost 0 bases, J lost 3 bases, and 12 bases lay in between. The CDR3 spans 15 residues. The V gene's germline CDR1 is SGHRS and CDR2 YFSETQ. The CDR3 nucleotides are TGCGCCAGCAGCTTGGCCCGATTGATGGACACTGAAGCTTTCTTT. Its translation: CASSLARLMDTEAFF.

The chain links TRBV30 to TRBJ1-2; no definite D call. The V and J ends lost 2 bases and 0 bases respectively, with 10 bases between them. Germline loops: CDR1 GTSNPN, CDR2 SVGIG (reference sequence). The CDR3 loop spans 14 amino acids. The CDR3 sequence is CAWSRSSSNYGYTF. The CDR3 DNA follows: TGTGCCTGGAGTAGGTCTTCTTCTAACTATGGCTACACCTTC. The whole variable domain, filled in from reference TRBV30 and TRBJ1-2, reads SQTIHQWPATLVQPVGSPLSLECTVEGTSNPNLYWYRQAAGRGLQLLFYSVGIGQISSEVPQNLSASRPQDRQFILSSKKLLLSDSGFYLCAWSRSSSNYGYTFGSGTRLTVV.

The J gene is TRBJ1-4, the V gene TRBV2, with 8 nucleotides matching TRBD1. The V segment lost 4 bases and the J segment 2 bases; nucleotides outside the gene matches: 6. CDR3 length equals 16 residues. Germline-derived CDR1 and CDR2 are SNHLY and FYNNEI. CDR3 sequence reads: CASSVQGAPTNEKLFF. CDR3 sequence (DNA): TGTGCCAGCAGTGTGCAGGGGGCGCCGACTAATGAAAAACTGTTTTTT.

The chain uses TRBV4-1 and TRBJ1-3; the D gene is possibly TRBD1 (5 bases). CDR3 length: 18 amino acids. The germline V gene encodes CDR1 MGHRA and CDR2 YSYEKL. The V and J ends lost 6 bases and 6 bases respectively, with 27 bases between them. The DNA for the CDR3 is TGCGCCAGCAGTTTTCCCCCAATCGCAAAGGGGAAGATAAACACCATATATTTT. This sequence encodes CASSFPPIAKGKINTIYF.

The chain couples TRBV6-6 to TRBJ2-5; D is ambiguous. The germline V and J ends were trimmed by 6 bases and 1 base, with 9 bases remaining between them. The CDR3 sequence is 13 residues long. CDR1 is MNHNY and CDR2 is SVGAGI in the germline V gene (reference sequence). CDR3 nucleotides: TGTGCCAGCAGCTCCCAGGCCCAAGAGACCCAGTACTTC. As protein: CASSSQAQETQYF.

J is TRBJ2-5 and V is TRBV7-9; TRBD2 matches at 7 bases. This CDR3 spans 15 amino acids. The germline V gene encodes CDR1 SEHNR and CDR2 FQNEAQ (reference sequence). V gave up 5 bases and J gave up 4 bases; unmatched junction bases: 10. CDR3 in DNA: TGTGCCAGCAGCCGACCGAATCCGGGAGGAGAGACCCAGTACTTC. Amino acids: CASSRPNPGGETQYF.

Concerning this clone: The same CDR3 also results from other DNA sequences found in this sample. The V and J genes are TRBV28 and TRBJ2-7; 13 bases map to TRBD2. The CDR3 has 15 amino acids. V was clipped by 6 bases and J by 1 base; unmatched bases: 3. Germline V gene lookup returns CDR1 MDHEN and CDR2 SYDVKM. The CDR3 nucleotides are TGTGCCAGCAGCACACTAGCGGGAGGGTCCTACGAGCAGTACTTC. Amino acid sequence: CASSTLAGGSYEQYF.

This sequence joins TRBV28 and TRBJ2-1; TRBD2 agrees at 8 bases. CDR1 MDHEN and CDR2 SYDVKM come from the germline V gene. This CDR3 spans 18 amino acids. V lost 3 bases, J lost 3 bases, and 13 bases stayed unmatched. The CDR3 is CASSLSGSWTSSYNEQFF. DNA for the CDR3: TGTGCCAGCAGTTTGAGTGGGTCTTGGACTAGCAGCTACAATGAGCAGTTCTTC. Full variable domain (rest looked up from reference TRBV28 and TRBJ2-1): DVKVTQSSRYLVKRTGEKVFLECVQDMDHENMFWYRQDPGLGLRLIYFSYDVKMKEKGDIPEGYSVSREKKERFSLILESASTNQTSMYLCASSLSGSWTSSYNEQFFGPGTRLTVL.

This chain links TRBV28 with TRBJ2-1; perhaps TRBD2 as D (5 bases). Germline V CDR1 and CDR2: MDHEN, SYDVKM. This CDR3 contains 15 residues. Trimming took 1 base from V and 2 from J, leaving 9 bases between them. The CDR3 DNA follows: TGTGCCAGCAGTTTATCGCGGGTTACCTACAATGAGCAGTTCTTC. It translates to CASSLSRVTYNEQFF.

Details on this clone: The same CDR3 also results from other DNA sequences found in this sample. The chain links TRBV28 to TRBJ1-3, with unresolved D. This CDR3 has 12 residues. The V and J ends lost 8 bases and 0 bases respectively, with 5 bases between them. Germline V gives CDR1 MDHEN, CDR2 SYDVKM. DNA of the CDR3: TGTGCCAGCTCCCCCTCTGGAAACACCATATATTTT. Translated: CASSPSGNTIYF.

The chain combines TRBV19 with TRBJ1-5; D is possibly TRBD1 (6 bases). Germline V gene data show CDR1 as LNHDA and CDR2 as SQIVND (reference sequence). Trimming pared 1 base from V and 7 bases from J, leaving 8 bases between. This CDR3 is 13 amino acids long. CDR3 amino acids: CASSIGQGQPQHF. In DNA, the CDR3 is TGTGCCAGTAGTATAGGGCAGGGGCAGCCCCAGCATTTT.

About this clone: The same CDR3 is also encoded by other DNA sequences in this sample. CDR3 in amino acids: CASSLGGNNEKLFF. CDR3 DNA sequence: TGCGCCAGCAGCTTAGGAGGGAATAATGAAAAACTGTTTTTT. The chain is built from TRBV5-1 and TRBJ1-4; no clear D. In germline, CDR1 is SGHRS, CDR2 YFSETQ. V lost 2 bases and J lost 4, with 9 bases in between. The CDR3 length is 14 residues.